These 13 T cell receptor beta chains came from one sample sequenced in a study of response to subunit inactivated influenza vaccine. One entry per CDR3 protein results from TCRdb running MiXCR on the RT-PCR reads. The sample holds under 550,000 distinct CDR3 sequences, less than 10% seen once. The material sequenced was PBMCs from blood, taken roughly 24 months after vaccination. Receptor source: a man between 50 and 75 years old who received an inactivated influenza vaccine.

This clonotype turned up a few times. The chain carries TRBV9 and TRBJ2-5; no reliable D call. The CDR3 extends over 15 amino acids. The V gene's germline CDR1 is SGDLS and CDR2 YYNGEE. V lost 4 bases to trimming and J lost 5 bases, with 18 bases between them. CDR3 in DNA: TGTGCCAGCAGCCCCAGTGGGCAACCGACGGAGACCCAGTACTTC. It encodes CASSPSGQPTETQYF.

This clonotype was counted between two and nine times. The chain links TRBV7-2 to TRBJ2-5, with D possibly called TRBD1 or TRBD2 (5 bases each). Germline-derived CDR1 and CDR2 are SGHTA and FQGNSA. Trimming shortened V by 0 bases and J by 3 bases, and 20 bases separated the two germline ends. The CDR3 loop spans 18 amino acids. This chain's CDR3 is CASSLATGTLGPEETQYF. The CDR3 DNA follows: TGTGCCAGCAGCTTAGCCACCGGGACCCTGGGGCCCGAAGAGACCCAGTACTTC. Variable domain in full (rest from reference TRBV7-2 and TRBJ2-5): GAGVSQSPSNKVTEKGKDVELRCDPISGHTALYWYRQSLGQGLEFLIYFQGNSAPDKSGLPSDRFSAERTGGSVSTLTIQRTQQEDSAVYLCASSLATGTLGPEETQYFGPGTRLLVL.

The chain combines TRBV20-1 with TRBJ2-7; D is uncertain. The CDR3 has 18 amino acids. The V gene's germline CDR1 is DFQATT and CDR2 SNEGSKA (reference sequence). Deletions cut 1 base from V and 0 bases from J, with 22 bases between. The CDR3 DNA reads TGCAGTGCTAGAGCCACCCCGGGCCCAGTCCCGATCTCCTACGAGCAGTACTTC. Translating gives CSARATPGPVPISYEQYF.

This clonotype was seen at least ten times. The CDR3 sequence is CSVTGGDYGYTF. CDR3 DNA: TGCAGTGTGACAGGGGGCGACTATGGCTACACCTTC. The V and J genes are TRBV20-1 and TRBJ1-2; 10 bases map to TRBD1. Germline CDR1 reads DFQATT; CDR2 reads SNEGSKA (reference sequence). The CDR3 has 12 amino acids. V was pared by 7 bases and J by 3 bases, with 2 bases of the junction left unmatched.

This clonotype has only a few counts. V is TRBV11-1 and J is TRBJ1-5; D gene uncertain. The germline V and J ends were trimmed by 0 bases and 2 bases, with 17 bases remaining between them. The CDR3 spans 18 residues. In germline, CDR1 is SGHAT, CDR2 FQDESV (reference sequence). The CDR3 DNA reads TGTGCCAGCAGCTTAGCGCTTTGGGGAGGCGCCGGCAATCAGCCCCAGCATTTT. The encoded protein is CASSLALWGGAGNQPQHF.

This clonotype was detected ten times or more. The V call is TRBV4-2, the J call TRBJ1-6; TRBD1 might be the D (6 bases). The V end lost 6 bases, the J end lost 2 bases, and 14 bases lay between the germline ends. The CDR3 extends over 16 amino acids. CDR1 LGHNA and CDR2 YNFKEQ come from the germline V gene. CDR3 loop: CASRRRGGPYNSPLHF. The CDR3 coding sequence is TGTGCCAGCAGGCGAAGAGGGGGACCCTATAATTCACCCCTCCACTTT.

V usage is TRBV2 and J usage is TRBJ2-5; unclear D gene. The V end lost 4 bases, the J end lost 3 bases, and 6 bases lay between the germline ends. CDR1 SNHLY and CDR2 FYNNEI come from the germline V gene. The CDR3 totals 12 residues. CDR3 nucleotide sequence: TGTGCCAGCAGTGTTCGGAAAGAGACCCAGTACTTC. Its translation: CASSVRKETQYF.

The rearrangement uses TRBV20-1 and TRBJ1-2, with D perhaps matching TRBD1 (5 bases). The CDR3 extends over 12 amino acids. Germline V lookup: CDR1 DFQATT, CDR2 SNEGSKA (reference sequence). V gave up 6 bases and J gave up 0 bases, with 8 bases separating them. CDR3 in amino acids: CSARETNYGYTF. Written as DNA, the CDR3 is TGCAGTGCCAGGGAAACTAACTATGGCTACACCTTC.

The chain has TRBV10-3 and TRBJ2-2; D is uncertain. Trimming removed 1 base from V and 6 bases from J, with 6 bases in between. The CDR3 runs to 13 residues. From germline, CDR1 is ENHRY and CDR2 SYGVKD. CDR3 sequence: CAISEFEAGELFF. The CDR3 nucleotides are TGTGCCATCAGTGAGTTCGAAGCCGGGGAGCTGTTTTTT.

The table lists this clonotype with many counts. This chain connects TRBV7-8 to TRBJ2-2; TRBD1 or TRBD2 may be the D gene (6 bases each). V dropped 5 bases and J dropped 16 bases, with 26 bases sitting between them. The CDR3 is 15 amino acids. Germline values: CDR1 SGHVS, CDR2 FQNEAQ. The CDR3 bases are TGTGCCAGCAGCCTAGAACCGGGCAGGCCCGAGGGGGGGTTTTTT. Residues: CASSLEPGRPEGGFF.

The CDR3 protein is CASSSGLVYEQYF. The CDR3 nucleotides read TGTGCCAGCAGCTCGGGACTAGTTTACGAGCAGTACTTC. J is TRBJ2-7 and V is TRBV5-6; 8 positions match TRBD2. CDR1 and CDR2 from the germline V gene are SGHDT and YYEEEE. This CDR3 region has 13 residues. V dropped 3 bases and J dropped 4; count of bases not matched to a gene: 3.

This chain joins TRBV20-1 and TRBJ2-2; the match to TRBD2 covers 11 bases. Trimming took 3 bases from V and 2 from J; bases not matched to a gene: 2. The CDR3 length is 15 residues. The V gene's germline CDR1 is DFQATT and CDR2 SNEGSKA (reference sequence). In DNA, the CDR3 is TGCAGTGCTAGTAGCGGGGGGGCTAACACCGGGGAGCTGTTTTTT. Protein product: CSASSGGANTGELFF.

The CDR3 bases are TGCAGCGTTGAACCAACCGGCGCCGGGGGCTACACCTTC. It specifies CSVEPTGAGGYTF. This chain joins TRBV29-1 and TRBJ1-2; D gene uncertain. The CDR3 runs 13 residues. Germline V gene lookup returns CDR1 SQVTM and CDR2 ANQGSEA. Trimming removed 2 bases from V and 8 bases from J, with 15 bases in between.